The entry below gives a single T cell receptor (beta chain) sequence along with its context. The study based diagnoses on clinical symptoms, serum thyroxine and TRAb, thyroid ultrasound and orbital computed tomography. The blood sample dates from first hyperthyroidism diagnosis, preceding any ophthalmopathy symptoms. The source of the sample is a study of T cells in Graves' hyperthyroidism and ophthalmopathy. Whole-study context: Any treatment followed the collection of peripheral blood at initial diagnosis.

V was pared by 4 bases and J by 1 base, with 5 bases of the junction left unmatched. From germline, CDR1 is SGDLS and CDR2 YYNGEE. This CDR3 contains 16 residues. RNA transcripts served as the template for amplifying TCR beta CDR3 regions. HTBI primers drove first-round RT-PCR of the TCR CDR3. TCRdb called the multiplex PCR reads again in MiXCR, with one record for every CDR3 protein. The sample contains about 270,000 distinct CDR3 sequences, approximately 14% of which appear only once. The chain has TRBV9 and TRBJ2-5; 12 bases map to TRBD2. The receptor was derived from a woman aged 50 to 60 with Graves' hyperthyroidism that later progressed to Graves' ophthalmopathy. Sequencing was performed on blood. The CDR3 spells CASSPGLAGSQETQYF. DNA of the CDR3: TGTGCCAGCAGCCCTGGACTAGCGGGAAGCCAAGAGACCCAGTACTTC.